This TCR beta chain appears in the sequencing data of a study of early T cells in non-severe SARS-CoV-2 infection. CDR3 length equals 9 residues. Trimming took 5 bases from V and 5 from J, leaving 3 bases between them. Germline V gene lookup returns CDR1 DFQATT and CDR2 SNEGSKA (reference sequence). Unique molecular identifiers were attached to individual cDNA molecules. TCRdb recomputed calls from the 5' RACE reads with MiXCR, one row per CDR3 protein. The table lists approximately 90,000 distinct CDR3 sequences, approximately 16% of them singletons. This clonotype was found many times. Its antigen is unidentified. Notes on the study in general: VDJdb-based annotation leaned toward anti-spike CD8 responses and missed private and CD4 specificities.

The chain couples TRBV20-1 to TRBJ1-2; no reliable D call. The sequencing here drew on whole blood, taken at baseline. This receptor was obtained from an adult who was a healthcare worker with PCR-confirmed SARS-CoV-2 infection or an uninfected control (not recorded which). This CDR3 reads CSAGYGYTF. In DNA, the CDR3 is TGCAGTGCTGGGTATGGCTACACCTTC.